These 14 T cell receptor beta chains originate from one sample sequenced in a study of T cell repertoires in cytomegalovirus infection. The antigens of these receptors remain unknown. One entry per CDR3 protein results from TCRdb running MiXCR on the reads. The sample consists of hundreds of thousands of distinct CDR3 sequences, 33% of them appearing once. The sequences come from cultured PBMCs, collected from culture after CMV antigen stimulation. The receptors here all came from a human donor in good health (CMV status not recorded). Some clones in this sample may be carry-over from other donors' samples.

This clonotype was seen ten or more times. The rearrangement uses TRBV12-3 or TRBV12-4 and TRBJ2-3; tentatively, D is TRBD1 or TRBD2 (5 bases each). The CDR3 is 14 amino acids. V was trimmed by 5 bases and J by 0 bases, leaving 9 bases between them. The CDR3 spells CASSVGASTDTQYF. CDR3 in DNA: TGTGCCAGCAGTGTCGGGGCCAGCACAGATACGCAGTATTTT.

This rearrangement joins TRBV27 to TRBJ2-1; the match to TRBD2 covers 11 bases. V dropped 6 bases and J dropped 0; count of bases not matched to a gene: 7. From germline, CDR1 is MNHEY and CDR2 SMNVEV (reference sequence). The CDR3 has 17 amino acids. For the CDR3, the DNA is TGTGCCAGCAGAAGCTTAGCGGGAGGGAGCTCCTACAATGAGCAGTTCTTC. Translation: CASRSLAGGSSYNEQFF.

This chain connects TRBV6-5 to TRBJ1-4, with TRBD1 identical over 9 bases. The germline gives CDR1 MNHEY, CDR2 SVGAGI. The CDR3 covers 14 residues. The V segment lost 7 bases and the J segment 8 bases; nucleotides outside the gene matches: 8. Here the CDR3 reads CASTTGGAWEKLFF. The DNA for the CDR3 is TGTGCCAGCACCACAGGGGGCGCTTGGGAAAAACTGTTTTTT.

The chain is built from TRBV6-6 and TRBJ2-1, with 9 bases aligning to TRBD1. CDR3 length: 17 residues. J lost 8 bases, V lost 0 bases, and 11 bases had no gene match. Germline V gene sequence: CDR1 MNHNY, CDR2 SVGAGI (reference sequence). In nucleotides, the CDR3 is TGTGCCAGCAGTTACTCGAAAGGGACAGGGCATGGGGATGAGCAGTTCTTC. The encoded protein is CASSYSKGTGHGDEQFF.

This clonotype was observed a few times. The chain recombines TRBV12-3 or TRBV12-4 with TRBJ1-5, with D maybe TRBD1 (5 bases). This CDR3 region has 14 residues. V gave up 2 bases and J gave up 5 bases, with 10 bases separating them. In DNA form, the CDR3 reads TGTGCCAGCAGTTTACGGGGGGTCTATCAGCCCCAGCATTTT. Translating gives CASSLRGVYQPQHF.

This clonotype was observed once. The gene calls are TRBV28 and TRBJ2-5; D possibly matches TRBD1 or TRBD2 (5 bases each). This CDR3 contains 15 residues. CDR1 is MDHEN and CDR2 is SYDVKM in the germline V gene. V lost 8 bases to trimming and J lost 5 bases, with 21 bases between them. Written as DNA, the CDR3 is TGTGCCAGCGAGACAGAGGGTGAATTAATGGAGACCCAGTACTTC. Its protein is CASETEGELMETQYF.

This clonotype was observed a few times. The chain links TRBV7-8 to TRBJ2-7; possibly TRBD1 for D (6 bases). Germline V lookup: CDR1 SGHVS, CDR2 FQNEAQ. This CDR3 has 15 amino acids. V lost 5 bases to trimming and J lost 0 bases, with 14 bases between them. CDR3 DNA: TGTGCCAGCAGCACCCACAGGGTTAGCTCCTACGAGCAGTACTTC. Encoded protein: CASSTHRVSSYEQYF.

The chain joins TRBV28 to TRBJ1-5; 10 positions match TRBD1. Unmatched junction bases numbered 7, after V lost 3 bases and J lost 5 bases. Germline CDR1 is MDHEN and CDR2 is SYDVKM. The CDR3 contains 16 residues. The CDR3: CASSFSGQGEDQPQHF. The CDR3 coding sequence is TGTGCCAGCAGTTTTTCCGGACAGGGGGAGGATCAGCCCCAGCATTTT.

This clonotype was observed a single time. This chain connects TRBV3-1 to TRBJ1-1, with D perhaps TRBD1 (5 bases). This CDR3 has 18 amino acids. V was trimmed by 2 bases and J by 0 bases, leaving 19 bases between them. Germline lookup yields CDR1 LGHDT and CDR2 YNNKEL (reference sequence). CDR3 in amino acids: CASSQLVLRKGMNTEAFF. CDR3 DNA: TGTGCCAGCAGCCAACTTGTGCTACGGAAGGGGATGAACACTGAAGCTTTCTTT.

The chain carries TRBV5-4 and TRBJ1-2; 7 bases agree with TRBD1. The CDR3 consists of 14 residues. V gave up 6 bases and J gave up 5 bases; unmatched junction bases: 10. Germline lookup yields CDR1 SGHNT and CDR2 YYREEE (reference sequence). The CDR3 protein is CASTPYGTVYGYTF. The CDR3, as DNA: TGTGCCAGCACCCCTTACGGGACAGTATATGGCTACACCTTC.

This rearrangement joins TRBV4-2 to TRBJ1-2; 8 bases align to TRBD1. With V trimmed by 4 bases and J by 12 bases, 16 bases remained unmatched. Per the germline V gene, CDR1 is LGHNA and CDR2 is YNFKEQ. There are 15 residues in the CDR3. This CDR3 reads CASSPGTGIEYVDTF. The DNA for the CDR3 is TGTGCCAGCAGCCCCGGGACAGGTATAGAGTATGTCGACACCTTC.

The genes are TRBV12-3 or TRBV12-4 and TRBJ2-5, with D perhaps matching TRBD1 (6 bases). This CDR3 has 14 amino acids. Trimming removed 3 bases from V and 2 bases from J, with 10 bases in between. The CDR3 is CASSFGQTQETQYF. The CDR3 DNA reads as TGTGCCAGCAGTTTTGGACAGACACAAGAGACCCAGTACTTC.

The rearrangement joins TRBV28 to TRBJ1-1; D gene ambiguous. Trimming took off 6 bases at V and 0 bases at J, with 11 bases between the two ends. This CDR3 region has 14 residues. Germline-derived CDR1 and CDR2 are MDHEN and SYDVKM. CDR3 coding DNA: TGTGCCAGCAGGCCCGGGGATTTGAACACTGAAGCTTTCTTT. This sequence encodes CASRPGDLNTEAFF.

The chain couples TRBV7-9 to TRBJ2-7; the D gene is possibly TRBD1 (5 bases). Germline lookup yields CDR1 SEHNR and CDR2 FQNEAQ (reference sequence). The V and J ends lost 9 bases and 4 bases respectively, with 13 bases between them. The CDR3 has 12 amino acids. In DNA form, the CDR3 reads TGTGCCAGTCAGGGCCTGGGGTACGAGCAGTACTTC. Protein sequence: CASQGLGYEQYF.